Each of the 32 T cell receptor beta chains below was sequenced from the same sample in a study of Ad26.COV2.S vaccination and SARS-CoV-2 variants (dated by TCRdb to about 2021). The meaning of the sample's treatment or condition label: some 19 received Ad26.COV2.S at low or high dose, single or two shots; about five received placebo; per-sample allocation not given. Repertoires of vaccine and placebo recipients were sequenced from samples taken on day 63 after the first injection. The library was built by means of the immunoSEQ multiplex PCR assay. TCRdb re-hosts the immuneACCESS table, in-frame sequences only. Its copies lack some clones; in the studies checked, an unresolved V gene accounts for under half of them, and the cause for the rest is not known. For this sample there are about 400,000 clones; approximately 86% appear just once. The ten most abundant clones make up about 3.6% of the sample.

This sample comprised peripheral blood, obtained in a trial of Ad26.COV2.S vaccine versus placebo. The source of these receptors is a person between 18 and 65 years old who received the Ad26.COV2.S COVID-19 vaccine or a placebo.

The chain has TRBV19 and TRBJ1-1; no firm D call. Germline V gives CDR1 LNHDA, CDR2 SQIVND (reference sequence). The CDR3 consists of 12 residues. Trimming took 3 bases from V and 7 from J, leaving 9 bases between them. CDR3: CASSMARGEAFF. The CDR3 DNA is TGTGCCAGTAGTATGGCCCGGGGTGAAGCTTTCTTT. Based on the CDR3 plus reference TRBV19 and TRBJ1-1, the full variable domain is DGGITQSPKYLFRKEGQNVTLSCEQNLNHDAMYWYRQDPGQGLRLIYYSQIVNDFQKGDIAEGYSVSREKKESFPLTVTSAQKNPTAFYLCASSMARGEAFFGQGTRLTVV.

This chain links TRBV6-6 with TRBJ2-1, with D unresolved. The CDR3 spans 11 residues. Germline lookup yields CDR1 MNHNY and CDR2 SVGAGI (reference sequence). V dropped 11 bases and J dropped 5 bases, with 10 bases sitting between them. The CDR3 loop is CAGRDHNEQFF. The CDR3, as DNA: TGTGCCGGACGAGATCACAATGAGCAGTTCTTC.

The chain combines TRBV6-4 with TRBJ1-1, with 9 bases fitting TRBD1. CDR3 length: 13 amino acids. Germline V lookup: CDR1 MRHNA, CDR2 SNTAGT. The V and J ends lost 2 bases and 8 bases, in that order; junction bases with no gene match: 3. CDR3 loop: CASSDPDRGEAFF. CDR3 sequence (DNA): TGTGCCAGCAGTGACCCAGACAGGGGGGAAGCTTTCTTT.

The J gene is TRBJ2-7, the V gene TRBV10-1; TRBD2 agrees at 8 bases. Germline V gene sequence: CDR1 WNHNN, CDR2 SYGVQD (reference sequence). The CDR3 spans 14 residues. V trimming: 4 bases; J trimming: 7 bases; junction bases outside the gene matches: 9. The CDR3: CASSAGGPRGEQYF. The CDR3, as DNA: TGCGCCAGCAGTGCGGGAGGGCCCCGCGGAGAGCAGTACTTC.

The chain is built from TRBV6-2 or TRBV6-3 and TRBJ2-7; TRBD1 agrees at 7 bases. The V segment lost 2 bases and the J segment 5 bases; nucleotides outside the gene matches: 3. CDR1 and CDR2 from the germline V gene are MNHEY and SVGEGT. This CDR3 comprises 13 residues. The DNA of the CDR3 is TGTGCCAGCAGTTACGTCAGGGGGAACGAGCAGTACTTC. Translated: CASSYVRGNEQYF.

The chain links TRBV18 to TRBJ1-2; D is unresolved. Trimming shortened V by 6 bases and J by 1 base, and 15 bases separated the two germline ends. The CDR3 is 15 residues long. Germline V lookup: CDR1 KGHSH, CDR2 LQKENI. The CDR3: CASSHPGRLNYGYTF. The CDR3, as DNA: TGTGCCAGCTCCCACCCTGGCCGACTTAACTATGGCTACACCTTC.

This chain joins TRBV19 and TRBJ1-2; D remains unclear. With 5 bases removed from V and 0 bases from J, the gap between germline ends came to 13 bases. The CDR3 has 15 amino acids. CDR1 and CDR2 from the germline V gene are LNHDA and SQIVND (reference sequence). The CDR3 DNA reads TGTGCCAGTAGTGTAACAGTCAACACTAACTATGGCTACACCTTC. Amino acid sequence: CASSVTVNTNYGYTF.

This chain connects TRBV19 to TRBJ1-2; D unresolved. V was clipped by 7 bases and J by 4 bases, with 10 bases between them. This CDR3 has 12 residues. Germline values: CDR1 LNHDA, CDR2 SQIVND (reference sequence). The chain's CDR3 is CASTRGSYGYTF. In nucleotides, the CDR3 is TGTGCCAGTACAAGAGGGTCCTATGGCTACACCTTC.

This rearrangement joins TRBV19 to TRBJ1-4; the D is unclear. Germline loops: CDR1 LNHDA, CDR2 SQIVND (reference sequence). Deletions cut 5 bases from V and 1 base from J, with 14 bases between. This CDR3 has 16 amino acids. The CDR3 region is CASSFLGRETNEKLFF. CDR3 coding DNA: TGTGCCAGTAGTTTCCTCGGGAGGGAAACTAATGAAAAACTGTTTTTT.

V is TRBV2 and J is TRBJ1-1, with D possibly being TRBD1 (5 bases). Germline CDR1 SNHLY, CDR2 FYNNEI. The CDR3 is 16 residues long. Trimming removed 3 bases at V and 1 base at J, with 15 bases between. CDR3 DNA: TGTGCCAGCAGTGAGCCCCGGGGGACTGCGAACACTGAAGCTTTCTTT. Translating gives CASSEPRGTANTEAFF.

This clone was counted a single time. This chain links TRBV7-8 with TRBJ1-1; D is unresolved. The CDR3 length is 13 residues. Germline CDR1 reads SGHVS; CDR2 reads FQNEAQ. Trimming took 4 bases from V and 0 from J, leaving 6 bases between them. CDR3 residues: CASSSTLNTEAFF. CDR3 nucleotides: TGTGCCAGCAGCTCCACATTGAACACTGAAGCTTTCTTT.

This chain joins TRBV5-4 and TRBJ2-7; D is unresolved. The CDR3 covers 15 residues. Germline V lookup: CDR1 SGHNT, CDR2 YYREEE (reference sequence). Trimming removed 0 bases at V and 3 bases at J, with 13 bases between. The CDR3 loop reads CASSLGLDENYEQYF. The CDR3 region has the DNA TGTGCCAGCAGCTTGGGGCTAGACGAAAACTACGAGCAGTACTTC.

The chain combines TRBV19 with TRBJ1-2; D might be TRBD1 (6 bases). This CDR3 comprises 13 residues. Germline assignment: CDR1 LNHDA and CDR2 SQIVND (reference sequence). The V and J ends lost 5 bases and 8 bases respectively, with 15 bases between them. CDR3 DNA sequence: TGTGCCAGTAGTCTCACAGGGACCGGGGGCTACACCTTC. This codes for CASSLTGTGGYTF.

The chain joins TRBV7-9 to TRBJ1-3; D uncertain. Germline V gene sequence: CDR1 SEHNR, CDR2 FQNEAQ (reference sequence). Trimming took off 6 bases at V and 1 base at J, with 7 bases between the two ends. This CDR3 is 13 amino acids long. The CDR3 region is CASRRRSGNTIYF. Here the CDR3 DNA reads TGTGCCAGCAGGAGGCGGTCTGGAAACACCATATATTTT.

V is TRBV11-2 and J is TRBJ1-3; TRBD1 aligns across 9 bases. CDR3 length equals 19 residues. V dropped 4 bases and J dropped 1; count of bases not matched to a gene: 14. Germline V lookup: CDR1 SGHAT, CDR2 FQNNGV. As DNA, the CDR3 is TGTGCCAGCAGCTCAATCCATAGGACAGGGGAAAGGTCTGGAAACACCATATATTTT. As protein: CASSSIHRTGERSGNTIYF.

Remarks on this clone: Germline and junction disagree at one end, which may indicate a read error. The chain is built from TRBV7-7 and TRBJ2-2; possibly TRBD1 for D (5 bases). CDR1 SSHAT and CDR2 FNYEAQ come from the germline V gene (reference sequence). The CDR3 is made up of 13 amino acids. As DNA, the CDR3 is TGTGCTAGCAGCCTCGACAGCACCGGGGAGCTGTTTTTT. This gives the protein CASSLDSTGELFF. Full variable domain (rest looked up from reference TRBV7-7 and TRBJ2-2): GAGVSQSPRYKVTKRGQDVTLRCDPISSHATLYWYQQALGQGPEFLTYFNYEAQPDKSGLPSDRFSAERPEGSISTLTIQRTEQRDSAMYRCASSLDSTGELFFGEGSRLTVL.

The CDR3 sequence is CASSFLGVTYNEQFF. The CDR3 nucleotides are TGTGCCAGCAGCTTCCTGGGAGTAACCTACAATGAGCAGTTCTTC. V gene TRBV5-6 combines with J gene TRBJ2-1, with D possibly being TRBD2 (5 bases). Germline V CDR1 and CDR2: SGHDT, YYEEEE. This CDR3 region has 15 residues. Trimming shortened V by 2 bases and J by 2 bases, and 11 bases separated the two germline ends.

The rearrangement joins TRBV3-1 (or the pseudogene TRBV3-2) to TRBJ2-7; maybe TRBD1 (6 bases). The CDR3 runs 16 residues. V was pared by 3 bases and J by 2 bases, with 17 bases between. Per germline, CDR1 LGHDT and CDR2 YNNKEL (reference sequence). CDR3: CASSQGRGATTYEQYF. Here the CDR3 DNA reads TGTGCCAGCAGCCAGGGCAGGGGCGCGACGACCTACGAGCAGTACTTC.

This rearrangement joins TRBV20-1 to TRBJ1-6, with unresolved D. The CDR3 is made up of 13 amino acids. Germline assignment: CDR1 DFQATT and CDR2 SNEGSKA (reference sequence). Trimming stripped 3 bases from V and 0 bases from J, with 3 bases between. The CDR3 loop reads CSASSSYNSPLHF. The CDR3 DNA follows: TGCAGTGCTAGTAGCTCCTATAATTCACCCCTCCACTTT.

The chain joins TRBV5-1 to TRBJ2-3; possible D gene TRBD2, 6 bases. Germline assignment: CDR1 SGHRS and CDR2 YFSETQ. V was clipped by 2 bases and J by 0 bases, with 10 bases between them. CDR3 length: 15 residues. The CDR3 here is CASSLTGGSTDTQYF. The CDR3 region has the DNA TGCGCCAGCAGCTTAACCGGGGGAAGCACAGATACGCAGTATTTT.

As DNA, the CDR3 is TGTGCCAGCAGCTCAACCCTCTCCGGGGCCAACGTCCTGACTTTC. Translating it yields CASSSTLSGANVLTF. The V and J genes are TRBV7-9 and TRBJ2-6; D remains unclear. Trimming took 4 bases from V and 4 from J, leaving 11 bases between them. The CDR3 totals 15 residues. Germline CDR1 and CDR2: SEHNR and FQNEAQ (reference sequence).

This clone was counted once. The V call is TRBV6-2 or TRBV6-3, the J call TRBJ1-1; no clear D gene. Germline CDR1 MNHEY, CDR2 SVGEGT. Trimming shortened V by 4 bases and J by 7 bases, and 7 bases separated the two germline ends. The CDR3 loop spans 11 amino acids. The CDR3 protein is CASSWYGEAFF. The CDR3 DNA is TGTGCCAGCAGTTGGTACGGTGAAGCTTTCTTT.

Concerning this clone: Different DNA sequences within this sample yield the same CDR3. This chain links TRBV7-9 with TRBJ1-2; 8 positions match TRBD1. J gave up 5 bases and V 1 base, and 3 bases lay outside the gene matches. CDR3 length equals 14 residues. The V gene's germline CDR1 is SEHNR and CDR2 FQNEAQ (reference sequence). CDR3 coding DNA: TGTGCCAGCAGCTTAGGGACAGGGTCTTATGGCTACACCTTC. This sequence encodes CASSLGTGSYGYTF.

The V and J genes are TRBV5-1 and TRBJ1-1; D remains ambiguous. Germline V gene data show CDR1 as SGHRS and CDR2 as YFSETQ. V was clipped by 4 bases and J by 3 bases, with 16 bases between them. The CDR3 has 15 amino acids. The CDR3 sequence: CASSRGDLPDTEAFF. CDR3 in DNA: TGCGCCAGCAGCCGAGGAGACTTACCGGACACTGAAGCTTTCTTT.

The chain has TRBV4-1 and TRBJ1-1; 11 nucleotides line up with TRBD1. The CDR3 is 19 residues long. Germline loops: CDR1 MGHRA, CDR2 YSYEKL. V trimming: 0 bases; J trimming: 0 bases; junction bases outside the gene matches: 9. The CDR3 spells CASSQDKSRDRGLNTEAFF. DNA of the CDR3: TGCGCCAGCAGCCAAGATAAATCCCGGGACAGGGGGTTGAACACTGAAGCTTTCTTT.

The rearrangement links TRBV6-5 to TRBJ1-2; no clear D gene. Trimming removed 10 bases at V and 8 bases at J, with 14 bases between. The CDR3 length is 11 residues. Germline-derived CDR1 and CDR2 are MNHEY and SVGAGI. CDR3 amino acids: CATKRGGGYTF. The CDR3 nucleotides are TGTGCCACCAAACGGGGAGGAGGCTACACCTTC.

This sequence joins TRBV10-2 and TRBJ1-1; D is unresolved. Germline CDR1 is WSHSY and CDR2 is SAAADI. This CDR3 region has 14 residues. Trimming stripped 5 bases from V and 4 bases from J, with 14 bases between. The DNA for the CDR3 is TGCGCCAGCAGTTTCCCCACCCGGAGCACTGAAGCTTTCTTT. Translated: CASSFPTRSTEAFF.

The chain is built from TRBV11-2 and TRBJ2-1; TRBD1 aligns across 11 bases. This CDR3 region has 15 residues. The germline CDR1 and CDR2 sequences are SGHAT and FQNNGV. V was clipped by 4 bases and J by 7 bases; unmatched bases: 6. CDR3 sequence reads: CASSSGQGARNEQFF. The DNA of the CDR3 is TGTGCCAGCAGCTCAGGACAGGGGGCGCGGAATGAGCAGTTCTTC.

This clone was counted once. The chain is built from TRBV6-5 and TRBJ1-1; D gene ambiguous. This CDR3 has 16 amino acids. Germline V gene sequence: CDR1 MNHEY, CDR2 SVGAGI. Trimming took off 4 bases at V and 4 bases at J, with 19 bases between the two ends. CDR3 protein: CASSLTALRPTTEAFF. In nucleotides, the CDR3 is TGTGCCAGCAGTTTAACAGCGCTAAGGCCGACCACTGAAGCTTTCTTT.

The chain employs TRBV10-2 and TRBJ2-7; TRBD1 matches at 7 bases. CDR3 length: 14 residues. J gave up 3 bases and V 5 bases, and 7 bases lay outside the gene matches. Germline CDR1 is WSHSY and CDR2 is SAAADI. CDR3 DNA: TGCGCCAGCAGTAGGACAGGACACCTCTACGAGCAGTACTTC. Amino acids: CASSRTGHLYEQYF.

A few counts support this clone. Other DNA variants within this sample encode the same CDR3. The chain couples TRBV4-1 to TRBJ1-1; D is ambiguous. The germline V gene encodes CDR1 MGHRA and CDR2 YSYEKL. This CDR3 has 13 amino acids. V was pared by 0 bases and J by 1 base, with 3 bases between. The chain's CDR3 is CASSQDRNTEAFF. For the CDR3, the DNA is TGCGCCAGCAGCCAAGATAGGAACACTGAAGCTTTCTTT.

The chain is built from TRBV25-1 and TRBJ1-1; no clear D. In germline, CDR1 is MGHDK, CDR2 SYGVNS. Trimming pared 7 bases from V and 2 bases from J, leaving 2 bases between. CDR3 length equals 10 residues. CDR3 nucleotides: TGTGCCAGCATTAACACTGAAGCTTTCTTT. Amino acids: CASINTEAFF.